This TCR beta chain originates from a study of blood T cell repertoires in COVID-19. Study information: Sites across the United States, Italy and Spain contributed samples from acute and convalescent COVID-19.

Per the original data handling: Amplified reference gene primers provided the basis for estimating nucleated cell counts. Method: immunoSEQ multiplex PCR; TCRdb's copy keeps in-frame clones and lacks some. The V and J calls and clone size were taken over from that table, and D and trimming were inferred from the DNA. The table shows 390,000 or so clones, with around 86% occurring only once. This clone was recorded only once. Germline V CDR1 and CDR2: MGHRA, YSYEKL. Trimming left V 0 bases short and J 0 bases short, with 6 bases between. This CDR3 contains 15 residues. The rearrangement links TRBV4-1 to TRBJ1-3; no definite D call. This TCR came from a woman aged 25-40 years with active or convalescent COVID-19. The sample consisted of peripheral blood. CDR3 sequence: CASSQEGRSGNTIYF. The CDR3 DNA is TGCGCCAGCAGCCAAGAGGGCCGCTCTGGAAACACCATATATTTT.